This is a list of T cell receptor beta chains from one sample in a study of shared clonotypes between healthy human individuals. Profiling relied on immunoSEQ multiplex PCR, and the TCRdb table lists in-frame clones only, not all of them. The data contain about 1.5 million clones, under 99% of them singletons. The material sequenced was naive CD4+ T cells sorted from blood. All receptors come from a man younger than 40 in good health. Each CDR3 is given with its conserved first and last residue. The order of the fields is CDR3 DNA, CDR3 protein, clone size, D gene, V gene, J gene. The D gene is left open where the match is weak. For some rows the clone size is stated as once, few or many, or as a class when expanded; others skip it.

CDR3 DNA: TGTGCCAGCAGCTTAGGTGCGACTGAAGCTTTCTTT; CDR3 protein: CASSLGATEAFF; clone size: .; D gene: .; V gene: TRBV7-9; J gene: TRBJ1-1
CDR3 DNA: TGTGCCAGTAAAGGGTTTTTGGAGGACACCTTC; CDR3 protein: CASKGFLEDTF; clone size: .; D gene: .; V gene: TRBV19; J gene: TRBJ1-2
CDR3 DNA: TGTGCCAGCGGAGGACAGGGAAAGGGCGAGCAGTACTTC; CDR3 protein: CASGGQGKGEQYF; clone size: .; D gene: .; V gene: TRBV21-1; J gene: TRBJ2-7
CDR3 DNA: TGTGCCAGCAGTACAGGGAAAGGGCTCTCCTACGAGCAGTACTTC; CDR3 protein: CASSTGKGLSYEQYF; clone size: .; D gene: .; V gene: TRBV28; J gene: TRBJ2-7
CDR3 DNA: TGTGCCTGGAGTGTGCAGGGTTTGCAGCCCCAGCATTTT; CDR3 protein: CAWSVQGLQPQHF; clone size: .; D gene: .; V gene: TRBV30; J gene: TRBJ1-5
CDR3 DNA: TGTGCCAGTAGTCCTCCGCGGGGGAAGCTGTTTTTT; CDR3 protein: CASSPPRGKLFF; clone size: .; D gene: TRBD2; V gene: TRBV19; J gene: TRBJ2-2
CDR3 DNA: TGTGCCAGCAGAGGGGACAGGGGAGGGACCCAGTACTTC; CDR3 protein: CASRGDRGGTQYF; clone size: .; D gene: TRBD1; V gene: TRBV2; J gene: TRBJ2-5
CDR3 DNA: TGCGCCAGCAGCCAGGAAAGACAGGTATCTATAGGTGAGCAGTTCTTC; CDR3 protein: CASSQERQVSIGEQFF; clone size: .; D gene: .; V gene: TRBV4-3; J gene: TRBJ2-1
CDR3 DNA: TGTGCCAGCGCATCAAGGGTCGAGTACTTC; CDR3 protein: CASASRVEYF; clone size: .; D gene: .; V gene: TRBV28; J gene: TRBJ2-7
CDR3 DNA: TGTGCCAGCCGCGTCCGGGACAGGGAACCCCTCGCTGGGGCCAACGTCCTGACTTTC; CDR3 protein: CASRVRDREPLAGANVLTF; clone size: .; D gene: TRBD1; V gene: TRBV18; J gene: TRBJ2-6
CDR3 DNA: TGTGCCAGCAGCGTAGCGTCTAGCCTTGACTACGAGCAGTACTTC; CDR3 protein: CASSVASSLDYEQYF; clone size: .; D gene: .; V gene: TRBV9; J gene: TRBJ2-7
CDR3 DNA: TGCGCCAGCAGCTTATCACCCAATCAGCCCCAGCATTTT; CDR3 protein: CASSLSPNQPQHF; clone size: .; D gene: .; V gene: TRBV5-1; J gene: TRBJ1-5
CDR3 DNA: TGTGCCAGTAGACCGGCCCAGGAGGGTTTAGCAGTTCAGCCCCAGCATTTT; CDR3 protein: CASRPAQEGLAVQPQHF; clone size: once; D gene: .; V gene: TRBV19; J gene: TRBJ1-5
CDR3 DNA: TGTGCCAGCAGTTTGCTGGGTCTTAGCTATGGCTACACCTTC; CDR3 protein: CASSLLGLSYGYTF; clone size: .; D gene: .; V gene: TRBV28; J gene: TRBJ1-2
CDR3 DNA: TGTGCCAGCAGCCAAGATATATCGAAAAGACTAGCGGGAGGTCTCACAGATACGCAGTATTTT; CDR3 protein: CASSQDISKRLAGGLTDTQYF; clone size: .; D gene: TRBD2; V gene: TRBV14; J gene: TRBJ2-3
CDR3 DNA: TGTGCCAGCGGGACCTATAGCGGGAGGTGGTACAATGAGCAGTTCTTC; CDR3 protein: CASGTYSGRWYNEQFF; clone size: once; D gene: TRBD2; V gene: TRBV28; J gene: TRBJ2-1
CDR3 DNA: TGCGCCAGCAGCTACGTGGCGGGAGGTAGCTACGAGCAGTACTTC; CDR3 protein: CASSYVAGGSYEQYF; clone size: .; D gene: TRBD2; V gene: TRBV4-3; J gene: TRBJ2-7
CDR3 DNA: TGTGCCAGCAGGGAAGGCTTCTCTGGAAACACCATATATTTT; CDR3 protein: CASREGFSGNTIYF; clone size: .; D gene: .; V gene: TRBV27; J gene: TRBJ1-3
CDR3 DNA: TGTGCGTGCGTGAGGGGGGGCACTGAAGCTTTCTTT; CDR3 protein: CACVRGGTEAFF; clone size: once; D gene: .; V gene: TRBV2; J gene: TRBJ1-1
CDR3 DNA: TGTGCCAGCAGCGTAGCTTCCGGGAACACCATATATTTT; CDR3 protein: CASSVASGNTIYF; clone size: .; D gene: .; V gene: TRBV9; J gene: TRBJ1-3
CDR3 DNA: TGTGCCACTCAGGCGCAGGTGGGTTCTGAAGCTTTCTTT; CDR3 protein: CATQAQVGSEAFF; clone size: .; D gene: .; V gene: TRBV10-3; J gene: TRBJ1-1
CDR3 DNA: TGTGCCAGCAGCCCCGGGGCCCCCGGCGAGCAGTACTTC; CDR3 protein: CASSPGAPGEQYF; clone size: .; D gene: .; V gene: TRBV7-8; J gene: TRBJ2-7
CDR3 DNA: TGCAGCGTTATGAGGACAGGGAACACCGGGGAGCTGTTTTTT; CDR3 protein: CSVMRTGNTGELFF; clone size: .; D gene: TRBD1; V gene: TRBV29-1; J gene: TRBJ2-2
CDR3 DNA: TGTGCCAGCAGTTTACTAGCGGGGAACACCGGGGAGCTGTTTTTT; CDR3 protein: CASSLLAGNTGELFF; clone size: .; D gene: TRBD2; V gene: TRBV6-5; J gene: TRBJ2-2
CDR3 DNA: TGTGCCAGCAGTTACCTCACAGCGGGAGGTGAGACCCAGTACTTC; CDR3 protein: CASSYLTAGGETQYF; clone size: .; D gene: TRBD2; V gene: TRBV6-5; J gene: TRBJ2-5
CDR3 DNA: TGCAGTGCTAGAGATTTCGGCTACACCTTC; CDR3 protein: CSARDFGYTF; clone size: .; D gene: .; V gene: TRBV20-1; J gene: TRBJ1-2
CDR3 DNA: TGCGCCAGCATCCGGGCTTTTACCTACAATGAGCAGTTCTTC; CDR3 protein: CASIRAFTYNEQFF; clone size: .; D gene: .; V gene: TRBV10-2; J gene: TRBJ2-1
CDR3 DNA: TGTGCCAGCAGCTCACGGGTTGGTCAGCCCCAGCATTTT; CDR3 protein: CASSSRVGQPQHF; clone size: .; D gene: .; V gene: TRBV11-2; J gene: TRBJ1-5
CDR3 DNA: TGTGCCAGCTCATTAAAGGGAGTATCCAGTTCTGGGGCCAACGTCCTGACTTTC; CDR3 protein: CASSLKGVSSSGANVLTF; clone size: .; D gene: .; V gene: TRBV18; J gene: TRBJ2-6
CDR3 DNA: TGTGCCAGCTCACCGAGTCGGGGCCTATCGTTGGAGACCGGCGCAGATACGCAGTATTTT; CDR3 protein: CASSPSRGLSLETGADTQYF; clone size: .; D gene: .; V gene: TRBV18; J gene: TRBJ2-3
CDR3 DNA: TGTGCCAGTAGTATGGGCGAACCCCCTCTCTACGAGCAGTACTTC; CDR3 protein: CASSMGEPPLYEQYF; clone size: .; D gene: .; V gene: TRBV19; J gene: TRBJ2-7
CDR3 DNA: TGTGCCAGCAGCCTAGCGGGGGCCTACAATGAGCAGTTCTTC; CDR3 protein: CASSLAGAYNEQFF; clone size: .; D gene: TRBD2; V gene: TRBV7-9; J gene: TRBJ2-1
CDR3 DNA: TGTGCCAGCAGCGTAGACCCCGTTATAGGGGAGCTGTTTTTT; CDR3 protein: CASSVDPVIGELFF; clone size: .; D gene: .; V gene: TRBV9; J gene: TRBJ2-2
CDR3 DNA: TGCGCCAGCAGCTTGGTGACCGGACTCCGTAAGACCCAGTACTTC; CDR3 protein: CASSLVTGLRKTQYF; clone size: .; D gene: .; V gene: TRBV5-1; J gene: TRBJ2-5
CDR3 DNA: TGCGCCAGCAGCCACGGGACTAGCGGAGGGGACGAGCAGTACTTC; CDR3 protein: CASSHGTSGGDEQYF; clone size: .; D gene: TRBD2; V gene: TRBV5-1; J gene: TRBJ2-7
CDR3 DNA: TGTGCCAGCAGTGATAATTCGGGTCCTGAAAAACTGTTTTTT; CDR3 protein: CASSDNSGPEKLFF; clone size: .; D gene: .; V gene: TRBV2; J gene: TRBJ1-4
CDR3 DNA: TGTGCCAGCTCGCCAACTTCTCAAGAGACCCAGTACTTC; CDR3 protein: CASSPTSQETQYF; clone size: .; D gene: .; V gene: TRBV18; J gene: TRBJ2-5
CDR3 DNA: TGTGCCAGCAGCTTAGGTAGCAGCGGGAGCGATACGCAGTATTTT; CDR3 protein: CASSLGSSGSDTQYF; clone size: .; D gene: TRBD2; V gene: TRBV7-2; J gene: TRBJ2-3
CDR3 DNA: TGCGCCAGCAGCTTCGGATCCAGGATGAACACTGAAGCTTTCTTT; CDR3 protein: CASSFGSRMNTEAFF; clone size: .; D gene: .; V gene: TRBV5-1; J gene: TRBJ1-1
CDR3 DNA: TGTGCCAGCAGTGGGTTAGGACTAGCGATCGAAGATACGCAGTATTTT; CDR3 protein: CASSGLGLAIEDTQYF; clone size: .; D gene: TRBD2; V gene: TRBV2; J gene: TRBJ2-3